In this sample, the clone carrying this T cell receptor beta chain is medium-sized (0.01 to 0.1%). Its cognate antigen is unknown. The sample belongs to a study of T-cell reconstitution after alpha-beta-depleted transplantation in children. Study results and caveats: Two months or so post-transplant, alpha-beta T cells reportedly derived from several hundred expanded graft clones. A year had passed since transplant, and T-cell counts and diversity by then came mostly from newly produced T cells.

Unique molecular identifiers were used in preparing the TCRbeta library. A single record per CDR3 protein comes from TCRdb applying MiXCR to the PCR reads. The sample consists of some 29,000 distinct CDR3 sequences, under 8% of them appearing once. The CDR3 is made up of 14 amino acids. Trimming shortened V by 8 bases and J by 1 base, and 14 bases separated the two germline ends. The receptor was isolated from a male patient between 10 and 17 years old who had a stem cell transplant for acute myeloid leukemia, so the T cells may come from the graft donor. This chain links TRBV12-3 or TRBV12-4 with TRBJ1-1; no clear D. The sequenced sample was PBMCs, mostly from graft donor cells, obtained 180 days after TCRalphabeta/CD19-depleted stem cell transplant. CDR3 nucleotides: TGTGCCAGCTTGAGTTACGGGTCGAACACTGAAGCTTTCTTT. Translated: CASLSYGSNTEAFF.